This T cell receptor beta chain is from a study of T cells in Graves' hyperthyroidism and ophthalmopathy. Study information: Peripheral blood was acquired at first diagnosis, ahead of any therapy whatsoever. Study outcomes and limitations: Among clonotypes expanded in thyroid above 0.001, most were also found in blood.

Researchers took RNA transcripts and amplified the TCR beta CDR3 regions from them. An initial round of RT-PCR targeting the TCR CDR3 relied on the HTBI primer set. TCRdb ran MiXCR on the multiplex PCR reads and lists one entry per CDR3 protein. This table has almost 350,000 distinct CDR3 sequences, 15% to 20% appearing once. Ophthalmopathy patients had moderate-to-severe active disease, CAS ≥3, NOSPECS ≥4, and disease duration under 3 months. This clonotype was observed at least ten times. No antigen is known for it. Trimming pared 2 bases from V and 2 bases from J, leaving 12 bases between. The CDR3 sequence is 15 residues long. Germline V lookup: CDR1 SNHLY, CDR2 FYNNEI.

The receptor was isolated from a woman in her thirties or forties with Graves' ophthalmopathy. Specimen: blood. This chain connects TRBV2 to TRBJ1-2, with D unclear. CDR3 region: CASSEPPAGNYGYTF. CDR3 DNA: TGTGCCAGCAGTGAACCCCCCGCCGGGAACTATGGCTACACCTTC. Variable domain in full (rest from reference TRBV2 and TRBJ1-2): EPEVTQTPSHQVTQMGQEVILRCVPISNHLYFYWYRQILGQKVEFLVSFYNNEISEKSEIFDDQFSVERPDGSNFTLKIRSTKLEDSAMYFCASSEPPAGNYGYTFGSGTRLTVV.